Listed here is a single T cell receptor (beta chain). Its antigen is as yet unknown. TCRdb re-called the 5' RACE reads with MiXCR, one entry per CDR3 protein. The sample includes over 120,000 distinct CDR3 sequences, roughly a quarter of them seen just once. This record belongs to a study of T-cell memory formation after mild COVID-19. Study findings and constraints: CD4+ contracting clones were found mainly in CM and EM, and CD8+ ones in EMRA.

This CDR3 has 15 residues. The V gene lost 2 bases and the J gene lost 1 base, with 12 bases spanning the gap. Germline CDR1 reads SGHTA; CDR2 reads FQGTGA. Sequenced material: PBMCs or a T cell subset sorted from them (not recorded which). This chain links TRBV7-3 with TRBJ2-7; D is unclear. The receptor's source is an adult woman who had mild COVID-19 (a few samples of this study predate the infection). Cell type and time point are not known. In DNA form, the CDR3 reads TGTGCCAGCAGCTTATTGCAAGGTGGTTCCTACGAGCAGTACTTC. Residues: CASSLLQGGSYEQYF.